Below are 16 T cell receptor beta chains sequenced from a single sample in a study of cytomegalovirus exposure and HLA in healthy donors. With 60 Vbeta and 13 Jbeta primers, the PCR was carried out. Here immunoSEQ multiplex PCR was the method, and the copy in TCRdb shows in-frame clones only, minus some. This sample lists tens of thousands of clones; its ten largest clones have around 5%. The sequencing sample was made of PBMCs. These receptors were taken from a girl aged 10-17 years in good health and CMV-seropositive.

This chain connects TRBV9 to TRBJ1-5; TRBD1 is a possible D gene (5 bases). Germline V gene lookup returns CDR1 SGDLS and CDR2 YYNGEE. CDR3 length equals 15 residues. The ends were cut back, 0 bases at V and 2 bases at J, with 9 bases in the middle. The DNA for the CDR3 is TGTGCCAGCAGCGTAGGTGGGGGGGGCAATCAGCCCCAGCATTTT. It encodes CASSVGGGGNQPQHF.

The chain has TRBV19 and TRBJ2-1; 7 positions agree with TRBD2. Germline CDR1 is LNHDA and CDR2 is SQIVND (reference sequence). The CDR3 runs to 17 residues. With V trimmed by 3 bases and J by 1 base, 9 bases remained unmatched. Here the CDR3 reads CASSIYEAGPSYNEQFF. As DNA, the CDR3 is TGTGCCAGTAGTATTTATGAAGCGGGGCCATCCTACAATGAGCAGTTCTTC.

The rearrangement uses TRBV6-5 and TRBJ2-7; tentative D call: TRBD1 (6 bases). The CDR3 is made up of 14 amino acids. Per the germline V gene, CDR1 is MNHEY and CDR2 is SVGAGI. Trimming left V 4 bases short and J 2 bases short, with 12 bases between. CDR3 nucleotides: TGTGCCAGCAGTTCCAGGGGTAGCACCTACGAGCAGTACTTC. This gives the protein CASSSRGSTYEQYF.

CDR3 bases: TGCGCCAGCAGCCAAGACAGGGGGATTGACAATGAGCAGTTCTTC. This translates into CASSQDRGIDNEQFF. The chain carries TRBV4-3 and TRBJ2-1, with TRBD1 matching 7 bases. In germline, CDR1 is LGHNA, CDR2 YSLEER. The CDR3 extends over 15 amino acids. Trimming removed 0 bases from V and 5 bases from J; junction bases left unmatched: 4.

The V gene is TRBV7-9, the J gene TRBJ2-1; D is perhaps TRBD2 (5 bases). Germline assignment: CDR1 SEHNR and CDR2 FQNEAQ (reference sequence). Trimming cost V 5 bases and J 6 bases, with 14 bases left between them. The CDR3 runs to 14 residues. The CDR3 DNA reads TGTGCCAGCAGCCAAAGTACGGGGTTCAATGAGCAGTTCTTC. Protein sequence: CASSQSTGFNEQFF. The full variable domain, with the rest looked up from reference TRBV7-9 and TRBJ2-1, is DTGVSQNPRHKITKRGQNVTFRCDPISEHNRLYWYRQTLGQGPEFLTYFQNEAQLEKSRLLSDRFSAERPKGSFSTLEIQRTEQGDSAMYLCASSQSTGFNEQFFGPGTRLTVL.

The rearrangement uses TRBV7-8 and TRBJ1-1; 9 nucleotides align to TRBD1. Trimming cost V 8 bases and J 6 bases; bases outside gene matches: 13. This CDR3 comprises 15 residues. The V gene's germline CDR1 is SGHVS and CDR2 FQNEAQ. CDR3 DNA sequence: TGTGCCAGCGGCCGAACGGGACAGGGCTATCCTGAAGCTTTCTTT. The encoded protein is CASGRTGQGYPEAFF.

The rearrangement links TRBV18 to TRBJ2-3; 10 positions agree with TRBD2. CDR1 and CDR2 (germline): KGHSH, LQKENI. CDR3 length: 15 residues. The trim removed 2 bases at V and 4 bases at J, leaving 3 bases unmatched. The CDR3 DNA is TGTGCCAGCTCACCAAGTAGCGGGGGGTCAGATACGCAGTATTTT. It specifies CASSPSSGGSDTQYF.

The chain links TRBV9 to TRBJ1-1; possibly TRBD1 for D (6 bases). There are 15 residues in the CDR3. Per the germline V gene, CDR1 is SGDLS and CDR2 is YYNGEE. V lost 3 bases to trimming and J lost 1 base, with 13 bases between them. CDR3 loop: CASSGNRDGNTEAFF. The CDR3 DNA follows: TGTGCCAGCAGCGGAAACAGGGACGGGAACACTGAAGCTTTCTTT.

CDR3 nucleotides: TGTGCCAGCAGCGAAACCGGGACAGTAAACTATGGCTACACCTTC. This translates into CASSETGTVNYGYTF. The genes are TRBV25-1 and TRBJ1-2; TRBD1 agrees at 7 bases. V was clipped by 6 bases and J by 2 bases; unmatched bases: 9. The CDR3 is made up of 15 amino acids. Germline V gene lookup returns CDR1 MGHDK and CDR2 SYGVNS.

The CDR3 DNA reads as TGTGCCAGCAGCCAGGGACTAGCGATGGCGAATGAGCAGTTCTTC. Protein product: CASSQGLAMANEQFF. V usage is TRBV4-2 and J usage is TRBJ2-1, with 10 bases aligning to TRBD2. In germline, CDR1 is LGHNA, CDR2 YNFKEQ. V lost 3 bases, J lost 7 bases, and 6 bases stayed unmatched. The CDR3 sequence is 15 residues long.

The CDR3 DNA reads as TGCGCCAGCAGCCAAGACGCGGGACTAAAGGGGGAGACCCAGTACTTC. Residues: CASSQDAGLKGETQYF. The J gene is TRBJ2-5, the V gene TRBV4-3; 7 bases agree with TRBD2. With V trimmed by 0 bases and J by 5 bases, 9 bases remained unmatched. Germline-derived CDR1 and CDR2 are LGHNA and YSLEER. This CDR3 region has 16 residues.

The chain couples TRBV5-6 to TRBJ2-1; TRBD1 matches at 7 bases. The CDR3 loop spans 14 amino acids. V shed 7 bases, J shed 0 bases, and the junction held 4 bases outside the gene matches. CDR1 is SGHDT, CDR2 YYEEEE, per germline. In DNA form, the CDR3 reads TGTGCCAGCGCCGAGGGGGCCTCCTACAATGAGCAGTTCTTC. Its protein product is CASAEGASYNEQFF.

The CDR3 region is CASSSGVDEKLFF. Written as DNA, the CDR3 is TGTGCCAGCAGCTCCGGAGTGGATGAAAAACTGTTTTTT. The chain couples TRBV7-6 to TRBJ1-4; D not resolved. The CDR3 is 13 residues long. Deletions cut 4 bases from V and 6 bases from J, with 9 bases between. Germline assignment: CDR1 SGHVS and CDR2 FNYEAQ.

The CDR3, as DNA: TGCGCCAGCAGCCAAATAGCGTCCTACAATGAGCAGTTCTTC. Translated: CASSQIASYNEQFF. V and J are TRBV4-3 and TRBJ2-1; D is perhaps TRBD2 (5 bases). The CDR3 has 14 amino acids. The ends were cut back, 2 bases at V and 1 base at J, with 6 bases in the middle. Looked up from germline, CDR1 is LGHNA and CDR2 is YSLEER.

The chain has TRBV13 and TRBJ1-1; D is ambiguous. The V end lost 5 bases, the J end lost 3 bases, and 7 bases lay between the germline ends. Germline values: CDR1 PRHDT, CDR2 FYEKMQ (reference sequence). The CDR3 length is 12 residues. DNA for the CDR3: TGTGCCAGCAGCGTCTTTGACACTGAAGCTTTCTTT. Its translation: CASSVFDTEAFF.

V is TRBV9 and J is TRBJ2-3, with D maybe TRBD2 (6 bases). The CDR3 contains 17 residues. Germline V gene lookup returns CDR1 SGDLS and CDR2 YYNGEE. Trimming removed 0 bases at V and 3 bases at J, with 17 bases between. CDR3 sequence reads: CASSVENWGDVTDTQYF. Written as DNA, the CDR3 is TGTGCCAGCAGCGTAGAAAACTGGGGGGATGTGACAGATACGCAGTATTTT.